This TCR beta chain came from a study of shared clonotypes between healthy human individuals. TCRdb's copy holds only in-frame clones and misses some; the assay was immunoSEQ multiplex PCR. Of some 2,500,000 clones in the sample, more than 85% are singletons; the top ten hold approximately 0.35%. This CDR3 region has 15 residues. Unmatched junction bases numbered 11, after V lost 5 bases and J lost 5 bases. Germline values: CDR1 MNHEY, CDR2 SMNVEV (reference sequence). The chain joins TRBV27 to TRBJ2-7, with 8 bases that match TRBD1. Source material: naive CD4+ T cells from PBMCs. Sample subset: CD45RA+ positively selected. This TCR came from a man between 18 and 35 years old in good health. Some clones in this sample may be carry-over from other donors' samples. Here the CDR3 reads CASSPRGRGQNEQYF. CDR3 nucleotides: TGTGCCAGCAGTCCCCGTGGCAGGGGGCAGAACGAGCAGTACTTC.